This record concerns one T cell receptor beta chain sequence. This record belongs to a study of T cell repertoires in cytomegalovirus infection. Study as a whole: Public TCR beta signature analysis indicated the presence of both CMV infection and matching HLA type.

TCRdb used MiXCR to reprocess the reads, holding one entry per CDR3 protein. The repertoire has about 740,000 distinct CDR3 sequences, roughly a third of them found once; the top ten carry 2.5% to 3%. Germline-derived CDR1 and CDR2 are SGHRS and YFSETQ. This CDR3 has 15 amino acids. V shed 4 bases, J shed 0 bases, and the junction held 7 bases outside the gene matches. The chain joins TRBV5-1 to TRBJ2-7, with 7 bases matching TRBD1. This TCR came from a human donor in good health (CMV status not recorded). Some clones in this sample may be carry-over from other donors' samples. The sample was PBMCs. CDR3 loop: CASSPLPGGSYEQYF. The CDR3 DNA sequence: TGCGCCAGCAGCCCCCTCCCAGGGGGCTCCTACGAGCAGTACTTC.